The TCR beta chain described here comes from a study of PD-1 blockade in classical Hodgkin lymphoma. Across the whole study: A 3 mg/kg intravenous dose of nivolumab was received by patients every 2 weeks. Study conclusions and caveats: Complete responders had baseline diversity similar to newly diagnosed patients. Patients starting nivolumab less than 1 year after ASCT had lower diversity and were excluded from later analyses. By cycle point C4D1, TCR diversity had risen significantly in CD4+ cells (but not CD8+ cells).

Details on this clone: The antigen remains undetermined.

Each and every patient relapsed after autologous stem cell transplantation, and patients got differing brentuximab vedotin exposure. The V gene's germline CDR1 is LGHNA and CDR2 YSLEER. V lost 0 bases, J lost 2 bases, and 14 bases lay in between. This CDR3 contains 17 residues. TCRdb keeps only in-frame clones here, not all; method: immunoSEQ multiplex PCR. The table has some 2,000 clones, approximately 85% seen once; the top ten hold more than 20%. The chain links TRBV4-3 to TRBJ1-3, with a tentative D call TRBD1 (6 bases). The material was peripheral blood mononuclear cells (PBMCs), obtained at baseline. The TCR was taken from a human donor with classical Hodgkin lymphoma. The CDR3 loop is CASSQDEGGGAGNTIYF. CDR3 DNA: TGCGCCAGCAGCCAAGACGAGGGGGGGGGCGCTGGAAACACCATATATTTT.